The next 4 T cell receptor beta chains were all read from a single sample in a study of T cell responses to AZD1222 COVID-19 vaccine. The protocol was immunoSEQ multiplex PCR, while the TCRdb copy is restricted to in-frame clones and leaves out a portion. The top ten hold approximately 1.2% of the sample, which has 150,000 to 200,000 clones, around 90% seen once. Source: peripheral blood, taken 28 days after the second AZD1222 dose. The receptors come from an adult who received the AZD1222 COVID-19 vaccine.

This clone was seen more than once but under ten times. CDR3: CASSLTRNTGELFF. The DNA for the CDR3 is TGTGCCAGCAGCTTAACGAGGAACACCGGGGAGCTGTTTTTT. This rearrangement joins TRBV7-3 to TRBJ2-2; D not certain. This CDR3 comprises 14 residues. Trimming took off 0 bases at V and 1 base at J, with 3 bases between the two ends. The germline gives CDR1 SGHTA, CDR2 FQGTGA.

The chain is built from TRBV28 and TRBJ2-7, with 13 bases matching TRBD2. The CDR3 covers 17 residues. The junction had 11 bases not matched to a gene; V was cut back by 7 bases and J by 2 bases. CDR1 and CDR2 (germline): MDHEN, SYDVKM. The CDR3 DNA is TGTGCCAGCAAAGAACCCGGGACTAGCGGGAACGCCTACGAGCAGTACTTC. Amino acids: CASKEPGTSGNAYEQYF. Filled out from reference TRBV28 and TRBJ2-7, the complete variable domain reads DVKVTQSSRYLVKRTGEKVFLECVQDMDHENMFWYRQDPGLGLRLIYFSYDVKMKEKGDIPEGYSVSREKKERFSLILESASTNQTSMYLCASKEPGTSGNAYEQYFGPGTRLTVT.

The chain recombines TRBV19 with TRBJ1-2, with no clear D. This CDR3 is 11 amino acids long. V gave up 10 bases and J gave up 4 bases, with 10 bases separating them. Germline V gives CDR1 LNHDA, CDR2 SQIVND (reference sequence). In DNA, the CDR3 is TGTGCCACCTCGCGTAGCTATGGCTACACCTTC. Protein: CATSRSYGYTF.

The chain's CDR3 is CASTKWGLAGEGTGELFF. The CDR3 DNA reads as TGTGCCAGCACCAAATGGGGACTAGCGGGAGAGGGAACCGGGGAGCTGTTTTTT. The chain joins TRBV7-6 to TRBJ2-2; 14 positions agree with TRBD2. The trim removed 7 bases at V and 5 bases at J, leaving 12 bases unmatched. CDR1 is SGHVS and CDR2 is FNYEAQ in the germline V gene. The CDR3 runs to 18 residues.